Listed below are T cell receptor beta chains from one sample, sequenced in a study of prognosis after radiotherapy for stage I lung cancer. Using its own MiXCR run on the multiplex PCR reads, TCRdb lists one record per CDR3 protein. The sample yields about 59,000 distinct CDR3 sequences, more than 20% seen once. The source was PBMCs, collected before or after stereotactic body radiation therapy (not recorded which). All receptors come from a donor of 50 years or more with non-small cell lung cancer. Each CDR3 is given with its conserved first and last residue. A D gene is named only where the DNA matches it firmly. Expanded clones get a size class; other rows say once, few or many, or leave the size out.

length	size	J	V	D	DNA	CDR3
12	many	TRBJ1-5	TRBV20-1	.	TGCAGTGCTATAACAGGGAATCAGCCCCAGCATTTT	CSAITGNQPQHF
14	few	TRBJ1-1	TRBV7-9	TRBD1	TGTGCCAGCTACCCGGGACAGATGAACACTGAAGCTTTCTTT	CASYPGQMNTEAFF
13	many	TRBJ2-7	TRBV11-2	.	TGTGCCAGCAGCTTTCCAGCAGGCTACGAGCAGTACTTC	CASSFPAGYEQYF
15	many	TRBJ1-4	TRBV7-9	TRBD1	TGTGCCAGCAGCTTATTTCCAGGGGGCAATGAAAAACTGTTTTTT	CASSLFPGGNEKLFF
10	many	TRBJ2-7	TRBV2	.	TGTGCCAGCAGGGCCTACGAGCAGTACTTC	CASRAYEQYF
12	many	TRBJ1-1	TRBV6-1	.	TGTGCCAGCAGTGACAGGGAGGCTGAAGCTTTCTTT	CASSDREAEAFF
14	many	TRBJ2-5	TRBV6-1	TRBD2	TGTGCCAGCAGTGAAGGGATTAGCGGGGGGACCCAGTACTTC	CASSEGISGGTQYF
15	.	TRBJ2-3	TRBV11-2	.	TGTGCCAGCAGCTTAATTCCGGCGGATACAGATACGCAGTATTTT	CASSLIPADTDTQYF
14	.	TRBJ2-1	TRBV5-1	.	TGCGCCAGCAGCCGTCAGACTAGTTTCGATGAGCAGTTCTTC	CASSRQTSFDEQFF
16	many	TRBJ2-6	TRBV5-8	.	TGTGCCAGCAGCTTCAGTCCTAACTCTGGGGCCAACGTCCTGACTTTC	CASSFSPNSGANVLTF
14	many	TRBJ2-5	TRBV6-5	.	TGTGCCAGCAGTTATACGGGGGTCCAAGAGACCCAGTACTTC	CASSYTGVQETQYF
17	many	TRBJ2-2	TRBV30	.	TGTGCCTGGAGTGTATCCAGGACCAACCTGAACACCGGGGAGCTGTTTTTT	CAWSVSRTNLNTGELFF
13	.	TRBJ2-7	TRBV29-1	.	TGCAGCGTTCAAATGGCGGGACTCTACGAGCAGTACTTC	CSVQMAGLYEQYF
15	many	TRBJ2-2	TRBV12-3/TRBV12-4	TRBD2	TGTGCCAGCCTCCCGGCTAGCGGGGGGAACGGGGAGCTGTTTTTT	CASLPASGGNGELFF
16	.	TRBJ1-5	TRBV7-2	TRBD1	TGTGCCAGCAGCTACCAAGGGGGGACAGGTCATCAGCACCAGCATTTT	CASSYQGGTGHQHQHF
16	many	TRBJ1-6	TRBV2	.	TGTGCCAGCAGTGGCCCCTCAGGACCAGGTTATTCACCCCTCCACTTT	CASSGPSGPGYSPLHF
15	many	TRBJ2-3	TRBV9	.	TGTGCCAGCAGCTCGGACGGCCGCCCCACAGATACGCAGTATTTT	CASSSDGRPTDTQYF
15	many	TRBJ1-6	TRBV5-6	TRBD1	TGTGCCAGCAGCTTCTCCGGGACAGGGGTTTCACCCCTCCACTTT	CASSFSGTGVSPLHF
16	few	TRBJ2-2	TRBV9	.	TGTGCCAGCAGCGTAGTGGGGTGGGCAAACACCGGGGAGCTGTTTTTT	CASSVVGWANTGELFF
14	.	TRBJ2-6	TRBV20-1	.	TGCAGTGCCCCGAGTTACTATGGGGCCAACGTCCTGACCTTC	CSAPSYYGANVLTF
14	many	TRBJ1-6	TRBV28	.	TGTGCCAGCAGTTTAGACCTTTATAATTCACCCCTCCACTTT	CASSLDLYNSPLHF
14	many	TRBJ2-1	TRBV6-1	.	TGTGCCAGCAGTGGTCGCCCGGGACGGTTAGAGCAGTTCTTC	CASSGRPGRLEQFF
16	many	TRBJ2-1	TRBV5-8	TRBD2	TGTGCCAGCAGCTCTACACTAGCGGGGGGCCCGGATGAGCAGTTCTTC	CASSSTLAGGPDEQFF
8	many	TRBJ2-7	TRBV9	.	TGTGCTAGGTACGAGCAGTACTTC	CARYEQYF
13	many	TRBJ1-4	TRBV15	.	TGTGCCACCAGCTGGGACATTGAAGAAAAACTGTTTTTT	CATSWDIEEKLFF
16	many	TRBJ1-1	TRBV5-4	.	TGTGCCAGCAAAGGGGGGTCAGTTTCCATGAACACTGAAGCTTTCTTT	CASKGGSVSMNTEAFF
14	many	TRBJ1-1	TRBV6-1	.	TGTGCCAGCAGTGAACGAGGGCTTGACACTGAAGCTTTCTTT	CASSERGLDTEAFF
13	many	TRBJ2-7	TRBV20-1	TRBD2	TGCAGTGCCCCCGGGACTAGTACCTACGAGCAGTACTTC	CSAPGTSTYEQYF
15	.	TRBJ2-1	TRBV24-1	.	TGTGCCACCAGTGATTTTAGCGCGGCCATCAGTGAGCAGTTCTTC	CATSDFSAAISEQFF
16	.	TRBJ2-1	TRBV19	.	TGTGCCAGTACTCAAAGGGGGGCGGGGTGCGTCTATGAGCAGTTCTTC	CASTQRGAGCVYEQFF
14	many	TRBJ2-7	TRBV24-1	.	TGTGCCACCAGTGAAGCAGGTAGCTCCTACGAGCAGTACTTC	CATSEAGSSYEQYF
17	.	TRBJ1-2	TRBV12-3/TRBV12-4	TRBD1	TGTGCCAGCAACCGCCCGGGACAGGGGGCACCACCATGTGGCTACACCTTC	CASNRPGQGAPPCGYTF
14	many	TRBJ1-4	TRBV12-3/TRBV12-4	.	TGTGCCAGCAGTTTGGTTACTACTAATGAAAAACTGTTTTTT	CASSLVTTNEKLFF
17	.	TRBJ2-1	TRBV29-1	TRBD2	TGCAGCGTCGTCGACGTGGTTGGGCGGGGGTGCCCCGGAGAGCAGTTCTTC	CSVVDVVGRGCPGEQFF
14	many	TRBJ1-1	TRBV3-1	.	TGTGCCAGCAGCAGGCGGCGGGAGAACACTGAAGCTTTCTTT	CASSRRRENTEAFF
14	medium-sized	TRBJ1-2	TRBV6-1	.	TGTGCCAGCAGTCCTACACGGGGGGACTATGGCTACACCTTC	CASSPTRGDYGYTF
15	.	TRBJ1-6	TRBV12-3/TRBV12-4	.	TGTGCCAGCGCTCTCTCGCAGGGAACGGGTTCACCCCTCCACTTT	CASALSQGTGSPLHF